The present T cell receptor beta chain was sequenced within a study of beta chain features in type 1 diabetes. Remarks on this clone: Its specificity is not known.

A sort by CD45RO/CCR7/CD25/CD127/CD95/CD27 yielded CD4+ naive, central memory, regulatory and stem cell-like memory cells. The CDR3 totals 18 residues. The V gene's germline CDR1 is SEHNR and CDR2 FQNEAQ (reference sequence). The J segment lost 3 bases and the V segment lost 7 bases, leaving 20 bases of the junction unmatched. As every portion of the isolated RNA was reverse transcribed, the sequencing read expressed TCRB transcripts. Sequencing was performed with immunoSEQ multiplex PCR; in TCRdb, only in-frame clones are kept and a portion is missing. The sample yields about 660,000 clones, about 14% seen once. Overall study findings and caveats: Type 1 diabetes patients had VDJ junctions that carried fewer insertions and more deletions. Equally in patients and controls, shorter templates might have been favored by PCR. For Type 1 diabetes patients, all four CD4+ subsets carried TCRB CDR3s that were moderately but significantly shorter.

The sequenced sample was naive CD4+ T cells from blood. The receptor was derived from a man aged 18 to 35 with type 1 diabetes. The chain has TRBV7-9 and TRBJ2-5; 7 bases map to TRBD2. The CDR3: CASTPLASGDPSEETQYF. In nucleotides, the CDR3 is TGTGCCAGCACCCCCTTGGCTAGCGGAGACCCTAGCGAAGAGACCCAGTACTTC.